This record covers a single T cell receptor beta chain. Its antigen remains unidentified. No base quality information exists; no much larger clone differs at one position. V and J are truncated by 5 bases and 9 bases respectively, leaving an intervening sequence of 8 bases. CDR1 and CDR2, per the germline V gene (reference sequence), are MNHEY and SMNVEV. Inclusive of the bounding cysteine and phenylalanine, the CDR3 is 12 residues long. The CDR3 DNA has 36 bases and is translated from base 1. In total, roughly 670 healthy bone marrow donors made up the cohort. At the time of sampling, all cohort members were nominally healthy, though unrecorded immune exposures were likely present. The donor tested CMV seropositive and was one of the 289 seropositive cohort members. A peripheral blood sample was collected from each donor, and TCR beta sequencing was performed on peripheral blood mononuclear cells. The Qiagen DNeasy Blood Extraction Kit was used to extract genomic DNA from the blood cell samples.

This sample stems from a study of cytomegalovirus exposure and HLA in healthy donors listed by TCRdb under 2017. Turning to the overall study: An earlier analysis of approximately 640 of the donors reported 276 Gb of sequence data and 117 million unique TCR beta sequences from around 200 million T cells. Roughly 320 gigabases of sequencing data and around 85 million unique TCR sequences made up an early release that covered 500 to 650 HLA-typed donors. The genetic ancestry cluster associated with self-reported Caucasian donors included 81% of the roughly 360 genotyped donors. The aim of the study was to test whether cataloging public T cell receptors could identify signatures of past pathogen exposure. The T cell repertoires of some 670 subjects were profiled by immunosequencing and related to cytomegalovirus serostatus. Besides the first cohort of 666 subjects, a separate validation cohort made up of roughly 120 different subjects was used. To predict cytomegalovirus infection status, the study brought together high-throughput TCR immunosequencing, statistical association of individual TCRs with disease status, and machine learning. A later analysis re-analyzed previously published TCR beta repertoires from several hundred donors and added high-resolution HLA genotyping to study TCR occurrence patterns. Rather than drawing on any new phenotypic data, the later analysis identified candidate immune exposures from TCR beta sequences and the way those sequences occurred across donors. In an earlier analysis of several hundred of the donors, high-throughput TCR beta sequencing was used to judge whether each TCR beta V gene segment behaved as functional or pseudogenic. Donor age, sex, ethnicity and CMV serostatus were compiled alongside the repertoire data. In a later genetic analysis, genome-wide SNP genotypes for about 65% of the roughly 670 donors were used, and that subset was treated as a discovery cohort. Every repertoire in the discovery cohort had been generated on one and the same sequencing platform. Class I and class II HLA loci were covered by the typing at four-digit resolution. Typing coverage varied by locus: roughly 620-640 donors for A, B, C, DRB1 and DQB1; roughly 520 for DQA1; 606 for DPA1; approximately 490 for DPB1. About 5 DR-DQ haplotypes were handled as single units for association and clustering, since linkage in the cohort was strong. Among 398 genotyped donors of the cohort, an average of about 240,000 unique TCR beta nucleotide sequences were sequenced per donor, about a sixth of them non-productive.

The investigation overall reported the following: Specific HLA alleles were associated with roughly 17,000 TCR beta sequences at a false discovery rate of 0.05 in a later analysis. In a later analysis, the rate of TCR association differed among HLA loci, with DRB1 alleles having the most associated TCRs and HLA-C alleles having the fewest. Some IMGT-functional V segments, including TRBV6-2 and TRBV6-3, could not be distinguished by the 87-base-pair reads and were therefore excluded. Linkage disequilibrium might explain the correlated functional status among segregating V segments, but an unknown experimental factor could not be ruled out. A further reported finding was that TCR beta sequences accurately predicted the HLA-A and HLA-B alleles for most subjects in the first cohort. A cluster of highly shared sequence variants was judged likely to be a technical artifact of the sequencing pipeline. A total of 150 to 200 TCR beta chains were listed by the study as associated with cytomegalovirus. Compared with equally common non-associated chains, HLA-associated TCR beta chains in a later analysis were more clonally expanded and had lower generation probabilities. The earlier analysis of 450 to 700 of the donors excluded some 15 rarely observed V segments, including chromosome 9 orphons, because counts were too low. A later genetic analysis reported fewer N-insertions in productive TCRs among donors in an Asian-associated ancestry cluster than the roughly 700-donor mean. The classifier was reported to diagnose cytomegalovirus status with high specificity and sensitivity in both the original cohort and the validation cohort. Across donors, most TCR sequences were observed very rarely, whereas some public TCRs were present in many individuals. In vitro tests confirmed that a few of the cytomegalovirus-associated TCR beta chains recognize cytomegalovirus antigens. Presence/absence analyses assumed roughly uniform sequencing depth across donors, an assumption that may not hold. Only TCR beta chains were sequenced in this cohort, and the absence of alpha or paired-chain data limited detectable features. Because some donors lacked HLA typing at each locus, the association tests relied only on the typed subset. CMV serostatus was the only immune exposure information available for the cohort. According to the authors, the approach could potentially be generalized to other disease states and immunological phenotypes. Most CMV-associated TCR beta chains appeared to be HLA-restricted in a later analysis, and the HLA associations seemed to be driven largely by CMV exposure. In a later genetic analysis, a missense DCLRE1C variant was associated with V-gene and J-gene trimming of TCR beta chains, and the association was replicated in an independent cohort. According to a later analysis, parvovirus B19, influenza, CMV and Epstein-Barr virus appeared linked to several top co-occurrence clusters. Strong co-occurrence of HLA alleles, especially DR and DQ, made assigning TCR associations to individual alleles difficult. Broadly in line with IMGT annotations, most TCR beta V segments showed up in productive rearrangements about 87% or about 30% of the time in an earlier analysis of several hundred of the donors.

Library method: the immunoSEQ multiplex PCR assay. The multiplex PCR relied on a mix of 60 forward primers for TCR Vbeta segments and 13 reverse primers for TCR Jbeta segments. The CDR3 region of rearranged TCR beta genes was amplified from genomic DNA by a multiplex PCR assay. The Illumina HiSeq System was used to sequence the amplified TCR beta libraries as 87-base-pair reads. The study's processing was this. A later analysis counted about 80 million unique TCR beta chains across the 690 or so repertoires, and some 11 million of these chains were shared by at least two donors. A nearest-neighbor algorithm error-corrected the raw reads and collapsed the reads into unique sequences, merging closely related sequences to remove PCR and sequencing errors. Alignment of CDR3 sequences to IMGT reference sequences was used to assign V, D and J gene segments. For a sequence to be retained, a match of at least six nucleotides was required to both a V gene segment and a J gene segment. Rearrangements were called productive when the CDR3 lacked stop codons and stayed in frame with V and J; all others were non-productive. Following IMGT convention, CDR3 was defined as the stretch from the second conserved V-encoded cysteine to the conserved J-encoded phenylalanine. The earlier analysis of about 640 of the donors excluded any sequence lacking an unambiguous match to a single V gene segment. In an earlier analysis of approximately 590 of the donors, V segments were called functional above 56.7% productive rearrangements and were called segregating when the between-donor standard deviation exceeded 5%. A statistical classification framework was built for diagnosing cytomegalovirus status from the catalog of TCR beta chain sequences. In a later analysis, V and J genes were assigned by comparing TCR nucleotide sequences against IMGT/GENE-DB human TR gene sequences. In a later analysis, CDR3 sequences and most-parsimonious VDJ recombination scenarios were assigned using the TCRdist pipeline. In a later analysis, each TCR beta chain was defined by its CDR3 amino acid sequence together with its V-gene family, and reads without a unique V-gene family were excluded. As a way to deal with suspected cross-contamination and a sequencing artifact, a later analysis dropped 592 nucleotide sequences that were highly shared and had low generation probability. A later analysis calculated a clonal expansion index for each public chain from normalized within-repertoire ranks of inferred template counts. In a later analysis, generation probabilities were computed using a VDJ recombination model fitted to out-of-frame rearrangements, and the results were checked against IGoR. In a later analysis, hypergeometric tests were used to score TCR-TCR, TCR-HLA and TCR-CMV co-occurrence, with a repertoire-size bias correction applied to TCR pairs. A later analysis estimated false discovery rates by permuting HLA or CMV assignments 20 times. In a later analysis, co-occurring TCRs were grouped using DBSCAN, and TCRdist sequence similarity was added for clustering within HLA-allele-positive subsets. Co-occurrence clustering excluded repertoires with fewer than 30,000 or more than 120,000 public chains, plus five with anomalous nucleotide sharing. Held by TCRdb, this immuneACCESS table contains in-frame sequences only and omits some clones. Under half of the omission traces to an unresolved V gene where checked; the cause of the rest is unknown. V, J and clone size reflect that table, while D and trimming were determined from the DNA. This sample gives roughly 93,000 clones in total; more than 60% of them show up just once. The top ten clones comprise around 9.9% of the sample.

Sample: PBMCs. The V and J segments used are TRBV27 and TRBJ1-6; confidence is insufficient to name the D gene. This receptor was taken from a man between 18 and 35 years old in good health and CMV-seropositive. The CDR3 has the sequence CASSTPGSPLHF. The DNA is TGTGCCAGCAGTACCCCGGGTTCACCCCTCCACTTT.